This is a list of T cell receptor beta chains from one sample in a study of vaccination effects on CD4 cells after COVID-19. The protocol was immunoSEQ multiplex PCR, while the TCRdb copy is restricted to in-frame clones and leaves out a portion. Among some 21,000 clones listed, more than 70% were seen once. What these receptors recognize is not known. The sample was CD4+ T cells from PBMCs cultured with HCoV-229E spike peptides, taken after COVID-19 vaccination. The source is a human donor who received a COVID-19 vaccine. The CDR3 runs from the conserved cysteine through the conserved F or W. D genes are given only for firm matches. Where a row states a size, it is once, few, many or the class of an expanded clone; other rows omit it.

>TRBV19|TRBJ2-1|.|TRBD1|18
CASSIVGGGQGTYNEQFF
TGTGCCAGTAGTATAGTCGGGGGAGGACAGGGGACCTACAATGAGCAGTTCTTC
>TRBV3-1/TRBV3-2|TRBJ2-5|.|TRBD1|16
CASSPYTGGRGETQYF
TGTGCCAGCAGCCCCTATACAGGGGGTCGAGGAGAGACCCAGTACTTC
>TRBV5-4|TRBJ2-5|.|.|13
CASGRDLWETQYF
TGTGCCAGCGGACGGGACTTATGGGAGACCCAGTACTTC
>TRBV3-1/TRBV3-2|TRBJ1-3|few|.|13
CASSPGSGNTIYF
TGTGCCAGCAGCCCTGGCTCTGGAAACACCATATATTTT
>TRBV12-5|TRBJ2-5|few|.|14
CASGFALGGETQYF
TGTGCTAGTGGTTTCGCCCTCGGGGGCGAGACCCAGTACTTC
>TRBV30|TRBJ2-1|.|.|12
CAWSADSLGQFF
TGTGCCTGGAGTGCGGACTCATTAGGGCAGTTCTTC
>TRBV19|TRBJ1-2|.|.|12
CASSNNHYGYTF
TGTGCCAGTAGTAACAACCACTATGGCTACACCTTC
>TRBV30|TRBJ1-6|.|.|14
CAWTPLLRASPLHF
TGTGCCTGGACCCCCCTACTACGGGCTTCACCCCTCCACTTT
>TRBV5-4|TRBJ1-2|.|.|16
CASSLAWGRANYGYTF
TGTGCCAGCAGCTTGGCCTGGGGCAGGGCTAACTATGGCTACACCTTC
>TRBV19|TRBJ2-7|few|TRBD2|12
CASSSSGYEQYF
TGTGCCAGTAGTTCTAGCGGATACGAGCAGTACTTC
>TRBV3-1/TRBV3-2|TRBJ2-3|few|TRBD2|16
CASSQLLAGGSDTQYF
TGTGCCAGCAGCCAGCTCCTAGCGGGAGGGTCGGATACGCAGTATTTT
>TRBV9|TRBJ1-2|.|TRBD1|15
CASSVEAGGNYGYTF
TGTGCCAGCAGCGTAGAGGCAGGGGGTAACTATGGCTACACCTTC
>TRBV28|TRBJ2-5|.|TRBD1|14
CASSRQGLRETQYF
TGTGCCAGCAGTCGACAGGGTCTGAGGGAGACCCAGTACTTC
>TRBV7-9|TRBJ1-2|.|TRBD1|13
CAGTVREDYGYTF
TGTGCCGGGACAGTTCGGGAGGACTATGGCTACACCTTC
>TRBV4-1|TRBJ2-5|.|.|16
CASSQDGSAGWDTQYF
TGCGCCAGCAGCCAAGACGGCAGTGCGGGATGGGATACCCAGTACTTC
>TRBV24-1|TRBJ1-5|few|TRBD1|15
CATSEGQGSYQPQHF
TGTGCCACCAGTGAGGGACAGGGTAGCTATCAGCCCCAGCATTTT
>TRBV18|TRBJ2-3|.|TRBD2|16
CASSPPRGGGTDTQYF
TGTGCCAGCTCACCACCGCGGGGGGGTGGCACAGATACGCAGTATTTT
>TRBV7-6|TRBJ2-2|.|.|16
CASSLGRLVQNGELFF
TGTGCCAGCAGCTTAGGGCGGCTGGTTCAGAACGGGGAGCTGTTTTTT
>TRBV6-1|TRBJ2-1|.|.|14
CASSEAQAWDEQFF
TGTGCCAGCAGTGAAGCGCAAGCCTGGGATGAGCAGTTCTTC
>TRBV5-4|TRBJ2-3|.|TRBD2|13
CASRPGLADTQYF
TGTGCCAGCAGACCAGGACTAGCGGATACGCAGTATTTT
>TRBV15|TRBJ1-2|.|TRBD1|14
CATSTGGTGAGYTF
TGTGCCACCAGCACCGGGGGGACAGGGGCTGGCTACACCTTC
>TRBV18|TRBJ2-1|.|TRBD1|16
CASSPSRGQGLNEQFF
TGTGCCAGCTCCCCTAGTCGCGGACAGGGCCTCAATGAGCAGTTCTTC
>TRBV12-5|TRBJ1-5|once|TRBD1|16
CASGLVLSTGVQPQHF
TGTGCTAGTGGTTTGGTACTTTCGACAGGGGTCCAGCCCCAGCATTTT
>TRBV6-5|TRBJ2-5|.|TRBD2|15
CASSPGLAAQETQYF
TGTGCCAGCAGTCCGGGACTAGCAGCACAAGAGACCCAGTACTTC
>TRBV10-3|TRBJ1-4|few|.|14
CAISDKGTDEKLFF
TGTGCCATCAGTGATAAGGGGACGGATGAAAAACTGTTTTTT
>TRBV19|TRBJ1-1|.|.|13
CASSIDYNTEAFF
TGTGCCAGTAGTATAGACTATAACACTGAAGCTTTCTTT
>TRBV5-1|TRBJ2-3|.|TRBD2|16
CASSGGTNPSTDTQYF
TGCGCCAGCAGCGGGGGGACTAACCCTAGCACAGATACGCAGTATTTT
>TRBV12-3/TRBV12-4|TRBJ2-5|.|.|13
CASSLGERETQYF
TGTGCCAGCAGTTTAGGGGAAAGGGAGACCCAGTACTTC
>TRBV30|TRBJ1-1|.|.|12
CAWNRGNTEAFF
TGTGCCTGGAATCGGGGGAACACTGAAGCTTTCTTT
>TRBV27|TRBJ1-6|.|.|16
CASSPGRPLRNSPLHF
TGTGCCAGCAGTCCCGGACGTCCCCTGCGTAATTCACCCCTCCACTTT
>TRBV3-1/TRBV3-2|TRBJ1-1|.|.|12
CASSRGNTEAFF
TGTGCCAGCTCCCGAGGGAACACTGAAGCTTTCTTT
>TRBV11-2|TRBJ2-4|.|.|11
CASSLEYIQYF
TGTGCCAGCAGCTTAGAATACATTCAGTACTTC
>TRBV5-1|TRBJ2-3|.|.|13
CASSLGGTDTQYF
TGCGCCAGCAGCTTAGGCGGCACAGATACGCAGTATTTT
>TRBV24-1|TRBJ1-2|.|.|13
CATSDSPLSGYTF
TGTGCCACCAGTGATTCCCCCCTATCCGGCTACACCTTC
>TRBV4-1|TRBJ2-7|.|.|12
CASSQDLREQYF
TGCGCCAGCAGCCAAGATTTGAGGGAGCAGTACTTC
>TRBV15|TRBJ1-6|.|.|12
CATSRPSSPLHF
TGTGCCACCAGTAGGCCGAGTTCACCCCTCCACTTT
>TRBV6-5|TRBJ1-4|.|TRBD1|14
CASRGTGSNEKLFF
TGTGCCAGCAGGGGGACAGGGAGTAATGAAAAACTGTTTTTT
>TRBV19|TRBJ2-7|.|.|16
CASSMWGTGSSYEQYF
TGTGCCAGTAGTATGTGGGGAACCGGGAGTTCCTACGAGCAGTACTTC
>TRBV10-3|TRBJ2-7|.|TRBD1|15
CAISESQDRGHEQYF
TGTGCCATCAGTGAGTCACAGGACAGGGGGCACGAGCAGTACTTC
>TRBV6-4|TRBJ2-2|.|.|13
CASSDRDTGELFF
TGTGCCAGCAGTGACAGGGACACCGGGGAGCTGTTTTTT
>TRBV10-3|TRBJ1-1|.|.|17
CATMGYELGFMNTEAFF
TGTGCCACCATGGGATACGAGCTGGGGTTCATGAACACTGAAGCTTTCTTT
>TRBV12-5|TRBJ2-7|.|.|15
CASGSSGSLSYEQYF
TGTGCTAGTGGTTCTTCGGGGAGTCTATCCTACGAGCAGTACTTC
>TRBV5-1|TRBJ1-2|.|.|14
CASSPYPRQDGYTF
TGCGCCAGCAGCCCCTACCCGCGTCAAGATGGCTACACCTTC
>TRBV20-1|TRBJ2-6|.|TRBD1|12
CSASTGANVLTF
TGCAGTGCTAGTACAGGGGCAAACGTCCTGACTTTC
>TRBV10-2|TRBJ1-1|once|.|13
CASTWGEGAEAFF
TGCGCCAGCACATGGGGCGAGGGGGCTGAAGCTTTCTTT